This TCR beta chain was sequenced for a study of cytotoxic CD8 clonotypes in ibrutinib-treated CLL. Clones were sequenced by immunoSEQ multiplex PCR, and TCRdb holds only the in-frame ones, with some missing. This table holds about 140,000 clones, roughly 77% found once. The CDR3 totals 16 residues. Germline V gene lookup returns CDR1 LNHDA and CDR2 SQIVND (reference sequence). V lost 3 bases to trimming and J lost 1 base; unmatched junction nucleotides: 7. The chain combines TRBV19 with TRBJ2-3, with TRBD2 matching over 7 bases. The sequence came from a human donor with chronic lymphocytic leukemia. Sequences were derived from PBMCs, sampled after 12 months of ibrutinib treatment. Written as DNA, the CDR3 is TGTGCCAGTAGTATCCGACTAGCAGCTGGCACAGATACGCAGTATTTT. Translation: CASSIRLAAGTDTQYF.